The entry below describes one T cell receptor (beta chain). Its antigen remains unknown. The V end was cut by 6 bases, the J end by 6 bases, with 9 bases between. This CDR3 contains 11 residues. Germline CDR1 and CDR2: ENHRY and SYGVKD. The data originate from a study of shared clonotypes between healthy human individuals. The overall study: Three CD4 naive, three CD4 memory, two CD8 naive and one CD8 memory plate were used per donor.

Study-level points and caveats: Unshared clonotypes carried lower generation probabilities than those common to all four donors. Naive subsets, compared against memory subsets, generally had larger estimated richness values. Naive CD4 clonotypes overlapped across a handful of donors at about 5%.

The method was immunoSEQ multiplex PCR; TCRdb's version includes in-frame clones alone and lacks a portion of them. The sample lists roughly 770,000 clones, approximately 96% occurring once. Terminally differentiated effector memory CD45RA+ cells were left out of the naive CD8 fraction, which was CD45RO-negative and positively selected for CCR7. This sequence originates from a man aged 30 to 45 in good health. V usage is TRBV10-3 and J usage is TRBJ2-7; D not resolved. The sample taken for sequencing was naive CD8+ T cells sorted from blood. CDR3 amino acids: CAISPSFEQYF. The CDR3 region has the DNA TGTGCCATCAGCCCTTCTTTCGAGCAGTACTTC.